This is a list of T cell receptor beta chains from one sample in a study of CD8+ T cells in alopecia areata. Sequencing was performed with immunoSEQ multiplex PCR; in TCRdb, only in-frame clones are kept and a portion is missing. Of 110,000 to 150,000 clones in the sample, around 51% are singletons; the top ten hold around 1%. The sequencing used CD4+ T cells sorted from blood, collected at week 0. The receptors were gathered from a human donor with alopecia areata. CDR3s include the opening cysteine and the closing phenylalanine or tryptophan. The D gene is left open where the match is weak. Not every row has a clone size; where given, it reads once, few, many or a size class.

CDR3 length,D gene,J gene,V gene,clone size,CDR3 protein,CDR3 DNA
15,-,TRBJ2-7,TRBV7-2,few,CASSLAPQASYEQYF,TGTGCCAGCAGCTTAGCCCCACAGGCCTCCTACGAGCAGTACTTC
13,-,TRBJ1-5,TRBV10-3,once,CAISEGGVWPQHF,TGTGCCATCAGTGAGGGCGGGGTATGGCCCCAGCATTTT
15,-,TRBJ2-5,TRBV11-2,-,CASTPRGGTKETQYF,TGTGCCAGCACCCCTAGGGGAGGAACCAAAGAGACCCAGTACTTC
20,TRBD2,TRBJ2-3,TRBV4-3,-,CASSQDPPSLAGGPTDTQYF,TGCGCCAGCAGCCAAGACCCTCCTTCACTAGCGGGAGGCCCCACAGATACGCAGTATTTT
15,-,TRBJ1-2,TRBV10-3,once,CAISEKGPGGEGYTF,TGTGCCATCAGTGAGAAGGGACCCGGAGGAGAGGGCTACACCTTC
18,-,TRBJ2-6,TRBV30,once,CAWRGGSREFAGANVLTF,TGTGCCTGGAGGGGAGGCAGTCGGGAATTTGCTGGGGCCAACGTCCTGACTTTC
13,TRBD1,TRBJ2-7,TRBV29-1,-,CSVAQGAQYEQYF,TGCAGCGTGGCACAGGGGGCCCAATACGAGCAGTACTTC
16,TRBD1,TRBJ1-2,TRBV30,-,CAWTNNPKTGGDGYTF,TGTGCCTGGACCAACAACCCCAAAACAGGGGGAGATGGCTACACCTTC
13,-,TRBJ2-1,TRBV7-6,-,CASRGGSYNEQFF,TGTGCCAGCCGGGGCGGCTCCTACAATGAGCAGTTCTTC
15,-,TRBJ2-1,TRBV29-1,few,CSVEGLGTPSNEQFF,TGCAGCGTTGAAGGTCTCGGGACTCCCAGCAATGAGCAGTTCTTC
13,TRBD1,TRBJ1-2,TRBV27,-,CASSLEGAGGYTF,TGTGCCAGCAGTTTAGAGGGGGCTGGTGGCTACACCTTC
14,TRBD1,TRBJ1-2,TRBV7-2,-,CASSPTGTGYGYTF,TGTGCCAGCAGCCCGACAGGGACGGGCTATGGCTACACCTTC
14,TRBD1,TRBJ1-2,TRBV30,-,CAWSDTGERYGYTF,TGTGCCTGGAGCGACACAGGGGAACGCTATGGCTACACCTTC
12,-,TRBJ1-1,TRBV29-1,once,CSAGQSNTEAFF,TGCAGCGCCGGACAGTCGAACACTGAAGCTTTCTTT
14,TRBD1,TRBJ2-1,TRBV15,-,CATGQGGSYNEQFF,TGTGCCACCGGACAGGGTGGGTCCTACAATGAGCAGTTCTTC
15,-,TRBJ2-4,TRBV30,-,CAWSLGRGAKNIQYF,TGTGCCTGGAGTTTGGGGAGGGGGGCCAAAAACATTCAGTACTTC
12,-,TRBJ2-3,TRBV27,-,CASRTSTDTQYF,TGTGCCAGCAGAACTAGCACAGATACGCAGTATTTT
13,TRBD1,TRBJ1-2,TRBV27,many,CASSARTGNGYTF,TGTGCCAGCAGTGCCCGGACAGGGAATGGCTACACCTTC
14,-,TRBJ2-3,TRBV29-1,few,CSVARQDYTDTQYF,TGCAGCGTTGCCAGACAGGACTACACAGATACGCAGTATTTT
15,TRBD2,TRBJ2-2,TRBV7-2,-,CASSATSGDTGELFF,TGTGCCAGCAGCGCGACTAGCGGGGACACCGGGGAGCTGTTTTTT
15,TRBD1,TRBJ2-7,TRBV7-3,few,CASSLRAGGIYEQYF,TGTGCCAGCAGCTTAAGGGCAGGGGGCATCTACGAGCAGTACTTC
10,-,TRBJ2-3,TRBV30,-,CAWKLHTQYF,TGTGCCTGGAAGCTGCATACGCAGTATTTT
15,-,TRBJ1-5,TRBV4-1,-,CASSQDGLITQPQHF,TGCGCCAGCAGCCAAGACGGGTTGATTACTCAGCCCCAGCATTTT
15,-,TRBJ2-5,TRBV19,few,CASSIGQGGQETQYF,TGTGCCAGTAGTATCGGCCAGGGGGGACAAGAGACCCAGTACTTC
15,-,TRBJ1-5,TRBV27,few,CASSLGRSGNQPQHF,TGTGCCAGCAGTTTGGGCAGGTCGGGCAATCAGCCCCAGCATTTT
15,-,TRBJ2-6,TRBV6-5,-,CASSNRAGGANVLTF,TGTGCCAGCAGCAACAGGGCAGGTGGGGCCAACGTCCTGACTTTC
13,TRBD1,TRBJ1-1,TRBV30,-,CAWGDSGNTEAFF,TGTGCCTGGGGGGACAGTGGAAACACTGAAGCTTTCTTT
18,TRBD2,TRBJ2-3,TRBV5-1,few,CASSQGFGTSGSSDTQYF,TGCGCCAGCAGCCAGGGTTTCGGGACTAGCGGGAGCTCGGATACGCAGTATTTT
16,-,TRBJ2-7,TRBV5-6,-,CASSFYIEHSAYEQYF,TGTGCCAGCAGCTTCTATATCGAACACTCCGCCTACGAGCAGTACTTC
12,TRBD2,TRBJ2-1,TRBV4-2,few,CASSQATSRQFF,TGTGCCAGCAGCCAAGCGACTAGCCGCCAGTTCTTC